A selection of T cell receptor beta chains follows, all from one sample in a study of blood T cell repertoires in COVID-19. Produced via immunoSEQ multiplex PCR; TCRdb's table is partial and in-frame only. This table holds some 140,000 clones, 65% to 85% found once. Sequenced input: peripheral blood. All receptors derive from a woman aged 80 or older with acute or convalescent COVID-19. Both conserved end residues are part of each CDR3. D genes are given only for firm matches. The size entry is marked missing in some rows and otherwise reads once, few, many or a size class.

abundance: NA; j_gene: TRBJ2-7; v_gene: TRBV5-1; d_gene: TRBD2; CDR3nt: TGCGCCAGCAGCTTGGGGCTAGCGGGAGGAAGCCACGAGCAGTACTTC; CDR3aa: CASSLGLAGGSHEQYF
abundance: NA; j_gene: TRBJ1-2; v_gene: TRBV18; d_gene: NA; CDR3nt: TGTGCCAGCTCATCCGTAAGGGGTTCTAACTATGGCTACACCTTC; CDR3aa: CASSSVRGSNYGYTF
abundance: NA; j_gene: TRBJ2-7; v_gene: TRBV7-2; d_gene: TRBD1; CDR3nt: TGTGCCAGCAGCTTATGGGGGACAGGGTCGCGGGAGCAGTACTTC; CDR3aa: CASSLWGTGSREQYF
abundance: NA; j_gene: TRBJ2-7; v_gene: TRBV11-2; d_gene: NA; CDR3nt: TGTGCCAGCAGGCCCGGACAGTTGAGCTACGAGCAGTACTTC; CDR3aa: CASRPGQLSYEQYF
abundance: NA; j_gene: TRBJ1-5; v_gene: TRBV19; d_gene: NA; CDR3nt: TGTGCCAGTAGCTCTGGGACTCTTCGGTCGCCCCAGCATTTT; CDR3aa: CASSSGTLRSPQHF
abundance: NA; j_gene: TRBJ1-1; v_gene: TRBV29-1; d_gene: NA; CDR3nt: TGCAGCCTCACTGGACAGCCGAACACTGAAGCTTTCTTT; CDR3aa: CSLTGQPNTEAFF
abundance: once; j_gene: TRBJ1-1; v_gene: TRBV11-3; d_gene: NA; CDR3nt: TGTGCCAGCAGCTTCGGCAGGGCCCACACTGAAGCTTTCTTT; CDR3aa: CASSFGRAHTEAFF
abundance: NA; j_gene: TRBJ2-1; v_gene: TRBV9; d_gene: TRBD2; CDR3nt: TGTGCCAGCAGCGCCCGGGGGACTACGGACAATGAGCAGTTCTTC; CDR3aa: CASSARGTTDNEQFF
abundance: NA; j_gene: TRBJ2-7; v_gene: TRBV7-2; d_gene: TRBD1; CDR3nt: TGTGCCAGCAGCTTAACAGGACAGGGGGCGTCCAGGCAGTACTTC; CDR3aa: CASSLTGQGASRQYF
abundance: NA; j_gene: TRBJ1-4; v_gene: TRBV5-4; d_gene: NA; CDR3nt: TGTGCCAGCAGCTTGGCCGCACTTGATAATGAAAAACTGTTTTTT; CDR3aa: CASSLAALDNEKLFF
abundance: once; j_gene: TRBJ2-6; v_gene: TRBV30; d_gene: NA; CDR3nt: TGTGCCTGGAACCGAGAGGGCCTGGGTAGGGCCAACGTCCTGACTTTC; CDR3aa: CAWNREGLGRANVLTF
abundance: NA; j_gene: TRBJ2-1; v_gene: TRBV7-2; d_gene: NA; CDR3nt: TGTGCCAGCAGTTCTTTCGAGGGGGAACACCAAAGGCAGTTCTTC; CDR3aa: CASSSFEGEHQRQFF
abundance: NA; j_gene: TRBJ2-5; v_gene: TRBV15; d_gene: NA; CDR3nt: TGTGCCACCAGCAGAGATCAATTGGAGACCCAGTACTTC; CDR3aa: CATSRDQLETQYF
abundance: NA; j_gene: TRBJ1-5; v_gene: TRBV6-5; d_gene: TRBD1; CDR3nt: TGTGCCAGCAGAGCAGGGGGCTCCAATCAGCCCCAGCATTTT; CDR3aa: CASRAGGSNQPQHF
abundance: NA; j_gene: TRBJ1-1; v_gene: TRBV9; d_gene: NA; CDR3nt: TGTGCCAGCAGCCCTCACCCGGGCACTGAAGCTTTCTTT; CDR3aa: CASSPHPGTEAFF
abundance: NA; j_gene: TRBJ1-2; v_gene: TRBV14; d_gene: TRBD1; CDR3nt: TGTGCCAGCAGCCAAGCAGGGACAGGGGTATCGGGCTACACCTTC; CDR3aa: CASSQAGTGVSGYTF
abundance: NA; j_gene: TRBJ2-7; v_gene: TRBV6-2/TRBV6-3; d_gene: NA; CDR3nt: TGTGCCAGCAGCCCACCACCCGGCGGGGCCGGTGGGGAGCAGTACTTC; CDR3aa: CASSPPPGGAGGEQYF
abundance: NA; j_gene: TRBJ1-1; v_gene: TRBV9; d_gene: TRBD1; CDR3nt: TGTGCCAGCAGCGAACAGGGGAAGGACACTGAAGCTTTCTTT; CDR3aa: CASSEQGKDTEAFF
abundance: few; j_gene: TRBJ1-1; v_gene: TRBV5-1; d_gene: NA; CDR3nt: TGCGCCAGCAGCTTGGGTCAGGGACACGTGAACACTGAAGCTTTCTTT; CDR3aa: CASSLGQGHVNTEAFF
abundance: NA; j_gene: TRBJ1-2; v_gene: TRBV9; d_gene: TRBD1; CDR3nt: TGTGCCAGCAGCGGTCGACAGGGCTATGGCTACACCTTC; CDR3aa: CASSGRQGYGYTF